Listed below are T cell receptor beta chains from one sample, sequenced in a study of monozygotic twins with inflammatory bowel disease. TCRdb re-called the 5' RACE reads and shows each CDR3 protein once, DNA omitted. Its clone listing holds around 400,000 distinct CDR3 sequences. The sequenced material came from blood. The receptor source for this set is a human donor with ulcerative colitis or Crohn's disease, or a healthy co-twin of an affected twin (not recorded which). Both conserved end residues are part of each CDR3.

CVSSLGPTLSEQYF	TRBV7-6	TRBJ2-7
CASSLALPLGYTF	TRBV5-1	TRBJ1-2
CASRGQDRDPYEQYF	TRBV28	TRBJ2-7
CASSKTPECGPADNEQFF	TRBV21-1	TRBJ2-1
CASSPQGAVTGELFF	TRBV4-3	TRBJ2-2
CASSEGGDPPYEQYF	TRBV2	TRBJ2-7
CASSSIPGLAGGTGHNEQFF	TRBV5-1	TRBJ2-1
CASSQTSNQPQHF	TRBV16	TRBJ1-5
CASSPGGQRETQYF	TRBV5-1	TRBJ2-5
CASSKGGARTDTQYF	TRBV21-1	TRBJ2-3
CASSPGAGQETQYF	TRBV5-1	TRBJ2-5
CASSERTPGRNEQFF	TRBV6-1	TRBJ2-1
CASRPRGVPDITYEQYF	TRBV28	TRBJ2-7
CAISESVFRDSNQPQHF	TRBV10-3	TRBJ1-5
CASSDRARTEAFF	TRBV10-2	TRBJ1-1
CAWTVSGTGHTEAFF	TRBV30	TRBJ1-1
CASSPMGTRTSGRGSYNEQFF	TRBV18	TRBJ2-1
CSAKTANYGYTF	TRBV20-1	TRBJ1-2
CASSSPGSEQYF	TRBV7-2	TRBJ2-7
CASSLALAGSRQYF	TRBV7-2	TRBJ2-3
CASSLSIRDRGYEQYF	TRBV27	TRBJ2-7
CATSRGQETGELFF	TRBV15	TRBJ2-2
CASSSGLSGANVLTF	TRBV6-5	TRBJ2-6
CSARGTGAWSYEQYF	TRBV20-1	TRBJ2-7
CSARHRSHYGYTF	TRBV20-1	TRBJ1-2
CASSIVRGTGTAYNEQFF	TRBV19	TRBJ2-1
CASSRDYSNQPQHF	TRBV18	TRBJ1-5
CSARNPGNYGYTF	TRBV20-1	TRBJ1-2
CASSLTGQWASQQGAEKLFF	TRBV11-1	TRBJ1-4
CSARGEGKQPKNIQYF	TRBV20-1	TRBJ2-4